The 31 T cell receptor beta chains below come from one sample, sequenced in a study of CD8+ T cells in alopecia areata. RNA extraction was followed by reverse transcription into cDNA, which acted as the sequencing template. TCRdb's table, derived via immunoSEQ multiplex PCR, lists solely in-frame clones and lacks some. Counted here are about 210,000 clones, about 50% occurring once; the ten biggest clones make up 1.6%. Treatment given: oral pan-JAK inhibitor, 5-10 mg twice daily. The sequencing here drew on CD4+ T cells sorted from blood, taken at week 4, from a patient treated with tofacitinib. Receptor source: a human donor with alopecia areata.

This clone was recorded many times. This rearrangement joins TRBV11-3 to TRBJ2-6; D unclear. The CDR3 covers 12 residues. Germline V lookup: CDR1 SGHNT, CDR2 YENEEA. The V end lost 5 bases, the J end lost 6 bases, and 5 bases lay between the germline ends. Here the CDR3 reads CASSQEANVLTF. CDR3 nucleotide sequence: TGTGCCAGCAGCCAGGAGGCCAACGTCCTGACTTTC.

The DNA of the CDR3 is TGCGCCAGCAGCCAAGACTCGGGGGGGAAACTGTTTTTT. As protein: CASSQDSGGKLFF. The chain recombines TRBV4-3 with TRBJ1-4; D possibly corresponds to TRBD1 (5 bases). CDR1 is LGHNA and CDR2 is YSLEER in the germline V gene. V lost 0 bases, J lost 11 bases, and 10 bases lay in between. The CDR3 is 13 amino acids.

The chain uses TRBV15 and TRBJ1-2; D uncertain. Germline V CDR1 and CDR2: LNHNV, YYDKDF (reference sequence). The CDR3 is made up of 15 amino acids. Trimming stripped 4 bases from V and 0 bases from J, with 12 bases between. The CDR3, as DNA: TGTGCCACCAGCACCAGACATAACGCTAACTATGGCTACACCTTC. Translated, it gives CATSTRHNANYGYTF.

This chain connects TRBV30 to TRBJ2-7; D unclear. Trimming cost V 6 bases and J 2 bases, with 14 bases left between them. This CDR3 contains 13 residues. Germline CDR1 is GTSNPN and CDR2 is SVGIG (reference sequence). As DNA, the CDR3 is TGTGCCTGTAAGGAACCCATAACCTACGAGCAGTACTTC. Its translation: CACKEPITYEQYF.

The chain has TRBV29-1 and TRBJ2-7; TRBD1 aligns across 7 bases. V gave up 7 bases and J gave up 3 bases; unmatched junction bases: 9. The CDR3 runs to 13 residues. CDR1 is SQVTM and CDR2 is ANQGSEA in the germline V gene. The CDR3 loop is CSASKGALYEQYF. The DNA for the CDR3 is TGCAGCGCCAGCAAGGGGGCCCTCTACGAGCAGTACTTC.

This clone was observed a few times. The V and J genes are TRBV4-3 and TRBJ2-5; maybe TRBD2 (5 bases). Germline loops: CDR1 LGHNA, CDR2 YSLEER. V lost 1 base, J lost 4 bases, and 13 bases lay in between. This CDR3 is 15 amino acids long. The CDR3 coding sequence is TGCGCCAGCAGCCAAGGCCATTCTGGAGGAGAGACCCAGTACTTC. Translating it yields CASSQGHSGGETQYF.

This chain links TRBV28 with TRBJ1-2, with no clear D. The germline CDR1 and CDR2 sequences are MDHEN and SYDVKM. The CDR3 has 14 amino acids. Deletions cut 2 bases from V and 4 bases from J, with 11 bases between. CDR3 loop: CASSLPARAYGYTF. CDR3 sequence (DNA): TGTGCCAGCAGTTTACCGGCCAGAGCCTATGGCTACACCTTC.

The chain links TRBV12-5 to TRBJ2-3; D is uncertain. With 6 bases removed from V and 2 bases from J, the gap between germline ends came to 6 bases. CDR1 is LGHNT and CDR2 is FRNRAP in the germline V gene. The CDR3 spans 12 residues. The CDR3 is CASGGSTDTQYF. DNA for the CDR3: TGTGCTAGTGGAGGCTCCACAGATACGCAGTATTTT.

The chain joins TRBV5-1 to TRBJ1-1, with a possible D match to TRBD1 (6 bases). Trimming removed 4 bases at V and 1 base at J, with 14 bases between. The germline gives CDR1 SGHRS, CDR2 YFSETQ. The CDR3 is 15 residues long. CDR3 bases: TGCGCCAGCAGCCCCAGGGGAGTGAGGAACACTGAAGCTTTCTTT. Protein sequence: CASSPRGVRNTEAFF.

CDR3 region: CASSVATGEAFF. CDR3 coding DNA: TGTGCCAGCAGTGTCGCCACAGGTGAAGCTTTCTTT. V and J are TRBV25-1 and TRBJ1-1; a possible D gene is TRBD1 (5 bases). With 4 bases removed from V and 7 bases from J, the gap between germline ends came to 10 bases. Germline assignment: CDR1 MGHDK and CDR2 SYGVNS. The CDR3 sequence is 12 residues long. The full variable domain, completed using reference TRBV25-1 and TRBJ1-1, is EADIYQTPRYLVIGTGKKITLECSQTMGHDKMYWYQQDPGMELHLIHYSYGVNSTEKGDLSSESTVSRIRTEHFPLTLESARPSHTSQYLCASSVATGEAFFGQGTRLTVV.

This clone was seen a handful of times. This rearrangement joins TRBV19 to TRBJ2-3; weak D call: TRBD2 (6 bases). With 3 bases removed from V and 1 base from J, the gap between germline ends came to 20 bases. The germline V gene encodes CDR1 LNHDA and CDR2 SQIVND (reference sequence). The CDR3 is 18 residues long. The CDR3 DNA follows: TGTGCCAGTAGTATCCAACCTCCGGGACTCCCGGGCACAGATACGCAGTATTTT. Its protein product is CASSIQPPGLPGTDTQYF.

This clone was detected a few times. The genes are TRBV11-3 and TRBJ2-7; D gene ambiguous. The length of the CDR3 is 12 residues. V dropped 1 base and J dropped 3 bases, with 4 bases sitting between them. Germline V gene lookup returns CDR1 SGHNT and CDR2 YENEEA. CDR3 sequence reads: CASSLGLYEQYF. In DNA form, the CDR3 reads TGTGCCAGCAGCTTAGGGCTCTACGAGCAGTACTTC.

The chain links TRBV30 to TRBJ1-2, with D unclear. Germline V gives CDR1 GTSNPN, CDR2 SVGIG (reference sequence). The CDR3 extends over 11 amino acids. With 3 bases removed from V and 3 bases from J, the gap between germline ends came to 5 bases. In nucleotides, the CDR3 is TGTGCCTGGAGCCGGGACTATGGCTACACCTTC. It encodes CAWSRDYGYTF. The full variable domain, rest sourced from reference TRBV30 and TRBJ1-2, is SQTIHQWPATLVQPVGSPLSLECTVEGTSNPNLYWYRQAAGRGLQLLFYSVGIGQISSEVPQNLSASRPQDRQFILSSKKLLLSDSGFYLCAWSRDYGYTFGSGTRLTVV.

The chain joins TRBV29-1 to TRBJ1-1; D might be TRBD1 (5 bases). From germline, CDR1 is SQVTM and CDR2 ANQGSEA. V was clipped by 4 bases and J by 4 bases, with 16 bases between them. The CDR3 consists of 14 residues. In nucleotides, the CDR3 is TGCAGCGTTGTGGGCAGGGTCTCATCCACTGAAGCTTTCTTT. The encoded protein is CSVVGRVSSTEAFF.

The chain uses TRBV6-1 and TRBJ2-3; TRBD2 aligns across 8 bases. Looked up from germline, CDR1 is MNHNS and CDR2 is SASEGT. The CDR3 is 14 amino acids. The DNA for the CDR3 is TGTGCTAGTGCGGGGGGCCTGGGAACAGATACGCAGTATTTT. Translated, it gives CASAGGLGTDTQYF.

The chain carries TRBV10-3 and TRBJ2-7, with 7 bases identical to TRBD1. J gave up 0 bases and V 9 bases, and 8 bases lay outside the gene matches. This CDR3 comprises 14 residues. The germline V gene has CDR1 ENHRY and CDR2 SYGVKD. This CDR3 reads CAITGTVSSYEQYF. The CDR3 DNA sequence: TGTGCCATAACCGGGACAGTGAGCTCCTACGAGCAGTACTTC.

The chain has TRBV2 and TRBJ2-3; 10 bases are a match to TRBD1. This CDR3 contains 13 residues. Germline-derived CDR1 and CDR2 are SNHLY and FYNNEI. V was clipped by 8 bases and J by 6 bases; unmatched bases: 5. Written as DNA, the CDR3 is TGTGCCAGCGGGGGACAGGGGACGGATACGCAGTATTTT. Protein product: CASGGQGTDTQYF. Using reference TRBV2 and TRBJ2-3 for the parts outside the CDR3, the full variable domain is EPEVTQTPSHQVTQMGQEVILRCVPISNHLYFYWYRQILGQKVEFLVSFYNNEISEKSEIFDDQFSVERPDGSNFTLKIRSTKLEDSAMYFCASGGQGTDTQYFGPGTRLTVL.

The chain couples TRBV9 to TRBJ1-1; unclear D gene. V dropped 5 bases and J dropped 0 bases, with 8 bases sitting between them. Germline-derived CDR1 and CDR2 are SGDLS and YYNGEE. The CDR3 sequence is 13 residues long. CDR3 region: CASSRTVNTEAFF. The DNA for the CDR3 is TGTGCCAGCAGTAGGACGGTGAACACTGAAGCTTTCTTT.

Regarding this clone: Distinct nucleotide sequences in the sample also encode this CDR3. The rearrangement uses TRBV9 and TRBJ2-3; D remains ambiguous. The V end was cut by 0 bases, the J end by 1 base, with 6 bases between. The CDR3 spans 14 residues. CDR1 SGDLS and CDR2 YYNGEE come from the germline V gene. The CDR3 region is CASSVGPGTDTQYF. CDR3 nucleotides: TGTGCCAGCAGCGTAGGTCCAGGCACAGATACGCAGTATTTT.

The J gene is TRBJ2-7, the V gene TRBV11-2, with D hard to call. In germline, CDR1 is SGHAT, CDR2 FQNNGV. Trimming took off 5 bases at V and 5 bases at J, with 13 bases between the two ends. The CDR3 totals 13 residues. The CDR3 loop reads CASSPRRPHEQYF. CDR3 DNA: TGTGCCAGCAGCCCGAGGCGTCCCCACGAGCAGTACTTC.

This clone was recorded only once. The rearrangement uses TRBV2 and TRBJ2-2; D not resolved. The CDR3 has 12 amino acids. Per germline, CDR1 SNHLY and CDR2 FYNNEI. Trimming took 6 bases from V and 6 from J, leaving 8 bases between them. The CDR3 DNA reads as TGTGCCAGCAGCCCTACGCCCGGGGAGCTGTTTTTT. This translates into CASSPTPGELFF.

With respect to this clone: The sample holds other DNA sequences that translate to the same CDR3. In nucleotides, the CDR3 is TGCAGCGTTCGACAGGGGGCCTACGAGCAGTACTTC. It codes for CSVRQGAYEQYF. The chain carries TRBV29-1 and TRBJ2-7; 9 bases match TRBD1. The V and J ends lost 5 bases and 2 bases, in that order; junction bases with no gene match: 1. CDR3 length equals 12 residues. Germline V lookup: CDR1 SQVTM, CDR2 ANQGSEA.

The chain links TRBV10-3 to TRBJ1-5, with no clear D. CDR1 and CDR2 from the germline V gene are ENHRY and SYGVKD. The CDR3 is made up of 14 amino acids. Deletions cut 0 bases from V and 2 bases from J, with 5 bases between. The CDR3 DNA reads as TGTGCCATCAGTGAGTCTTCCGGCAATCAGCCCCAGCATTTT. Translation: CAISESSGNQPQHF.

CDR3 sequence (DNA): TGCGCCAGCAGCCGAGAGGGGCAGGACGTCTACGAGCAGTACTTC. Amino acids: CASSREGQDVYEQYF. The J gene is TRBJ2-7, the V gene TRBV5-1; D is tentatively TRBD1 or TRBD2 (5 bases each). This CDR3 comprises 15 residues. Trimming pared 4 bases from V and 3 bases from J, leaving 17 bases between. CDR1 and CDR2 (germline): SGHRS, YFSETQ.

The chain recombines TRBV25-1 with TRBJ1-1; perhaps TRBD1 as D (6 bases). Germline V gene sequence: CDR1 MGHDK, CDR2 SYGVNS. The CDR3 contains 16 residues. V shed 6 bases and J shed 6 bases, with 23 bases lying between them. The CDR3 DNA sequence: TGTGCCAGCAGGGCAATTACAGGGATAGGTGGTCCTGAAGCTTTCTTT. Translating gives CASRAITGIGGPEAFF.

J is TRBJ1-2 and V is TRBV29-1; D not resolved. The CDR3 runs to 15 residues. Trimming left V 3 bases short and J 0 bases short, with 14 bases between. Germline V gene lookup returns CDR1 SQVTM and CDR2 ANQGSEA. CDR3 DNA sequence: TGCAGCGTTGACACGACTCACTCAGCTAACTATGGCTACACCTTC. Translated: CSVDTTHSANYGYTF. The full variable domain, completed using reference TRBV29-1 and TRBJ1-2, is SAVISQKPSRDICQRGTSLTIQCQVDSQVTMMFWYRQQPGQSLTLIATANQGSEATYESGFVIDKFPISRPNLTFSTLTVSNMSPEDSSIYLCSVDTTHSANYGYTFGSGTRLTVV.

The chain carries TRBV9 and TRBJ1-4; the D gene is possibly TRBD1 (6 bases). CDR3 length equals 18 residues. Germline V gives CDR1 SGDLS, CDR2 YYNGEE. Trimming pared 4 bases from V and 4 bases from J, leaving 23 bases between. The CDR3: CASSPTGARLGGNEKLFF. CDR3 bases: TGTGCCAGCAGCCCGACGGGGGCCCGGTTAGGTGGTAATGAAAAACTGTTTTTT.

This CDR3 is CASSGSNQPQHF. In nucleotides, the CDR3 is TGTGCCAGCTCGGGTAGCAATCAGCCCCAGCATTTT. The chain couples TRBV18 to TRBJ1-5, with D uncertain. This CDR3 is 12 amino acids long. V was pared by 6 bases and J by 0 bases, with 3 bases between. Germline V gene data show CDR1 as KGHSH and CDR2 as LQKENI. The complete variable domain, with remaining parts taken from reference TRBV18 and TRBJ1-5, reads NAGVMQNPRHLVRRRGQEARLRCSPMKGHSHVYWYRQLPEEGLKFMVYLQKENIIDESGMPKERFSAEFPKEGPSILRIQQVVRGDSAAYFCASSGSNQPQHFGDGTRLSIL.

This clone has only a few counts. One end of the junction does not line up with germline, which may come from a read error. CDR3 residues: CASRESGSTGEAFF. CDR3 nucleotides: TGTGCCAGCAGGGAATCAGGGAGTACAGGTGAAGCTTTCTTT. The V gene is TRBV25-1, the J gene TRBJ1-1; TRBD1 might be the D (5 bases). Germline CDR1 is MGHDK and CDR2 is SYGVNS. This CDR3 is 14 amino acids long.

The V gene is TRBV29-1, the J gene TRBJ1-2; D is possibly TRBD1 (5 bases). The V end lost 7 bases, the J end lost 5 bases, and 11 bases lay between the germline ends. The CDR3 runs to 11 residues. CDR1 and CDR2 from the germline V gene are SQVTM and ANQGSEA. CDR3 bases: TGCAGCGCCGGGGGGAAGTATGGCTACACCTTC. Protein sequence: CSAGGKYGYTF.

The chain employs TRBV30 and TRBJ1-1; D remains ambiguous. This CDR3 spans 13 amino acids. Between the trimmed V and J ends, which lost 4 bases and 0 bases, there was a span of 9 bases. Germline V gives CDR1 GTSNPN, CDR2 SVGIG (reference sequence). CDR3 coding DNA: TGTGCCTGGACCCCCCGCTTGAACACTGAAGCTTTCTTT. Protein: CAWTPRLNTEAFF.